This is a list of T cell receptor beta chains from one sample in a study of neurological immune-mediated disorders. TCRdb recomputed calls from the 5' RACE reads with MiXCR, one row per CDR3 protein. The repertoire includes 100,000 to 150,000 distinct CDR3 sequences, roughly 3.2% of them detected once, and over 1% sits in the top ten. Sequenced input: PBMCs. The receptor set was obtained from a woman aged 30 to 39 with multiple sclerosis. CDR3s include the opening cysteine and the closing phenylalanine or tryptophan. The order of the fields is V gene, D gene, J gene, clone size, CDR3 protein, CDR3 DNA. The D gene is left open where the match is weak. A clone size is listed for some rows: how often the clone was seen (once, few, many), or a class if it is expanded.

TRBV20-1,NA,TRBJ1-2,many,CSAGPSGATGGYTF,TGCAGTGCTGGTCCATCAGGGGCGACGGGCGGCTACACCTTC
TRBV7-2,NA,TRBJ2-3,many,CASLAREDGTDTQYF,TGTGCCAGTCTAGCGCGAGAGGACGGTACAGATACGCAGTATTTT
TRBV7-9,NA,TRBJ1-1,NA,CSSSFIRSTEAFF,TGTTCCAGCAGCTTCATACGGTCCACTGAAGCTTTCTTT
TRBV15,NA,TRBJ2-1,many,CATSRLPNAYNEQFF,TGTGCCACCAGCAGACTCCCAAACGCCTACAATGAGCAGTTCTTC
TRBV6-6,NA,TRBJ2-6,many,CASSQGAGANVLTF,TGTGCCAGCAGCCAGGGAGCTGGGGCCAACGTCCTGACTTTC
TRBV2,TRBD2,TRBJ2-1,many,CARKTSGSGNEQFF,TGTGCCAGGAAGACTAGCGGGAGTGGCAATGAGCAGTTCTTC
TRBV14,NA,TRBJ2-2,many,CATSEANTGELFF,TGTGCCACCTCCGAGGCGAACACCGGGGAGCTGTTTTTT
TRBV5-6,TRBD1,TRBJ2-2,many,CASSFSDRGITGELFF,TGTGCCAGCAGCTTCTCCGACAGGGGAATAACCGGGGAGCTGTTTTTT
TRBV6-5,TRBD1,TRBJ1-5,many,CASSRQGGGPQHF,TGTGCCAGCAGCCGGCAGGGGGGGGGACCCCAGCATTTT
TRBV12-3/TRBV12-4,TRBD2,TRBJ2-2,many,CASRRGTSGRRDTGELFF,TGTGCCAGCAGGCGAGGGACTAGCGGGAGACGAGACACCGGGGAGCTGTTTTTT
TRBV20-1,TRBD1,TRBJ2-7,NA,CSARPLGQGSEQYF,TGCAGTGCTAGACCACTGGGACAGGGAAGCGAGCAGTACTTC
TRBV3-1,TRBD2,TRBJ2-1,many,CASSQDLGGGIYNEQFF,TGTGCCAGCAGCCAAGATCTTGGGGGGGGGATCTACAATGAGCAGTTCTTC
TRBV7-9,NA,TRBJ2-1,many,CASSGATGARYNEQFF,TGTGCCAGCAGCGGGGCCACGGGGGCCCGCTACAATGAGCAGTTCTTC
TRBV9,NA,TRBJ1-6,many,CASSVLVTNSPLHF,TGTGCCAGCAGCGTACTAGTCACGAATTCACCCCTCCACTTT